This TCR beta chain was documented in a study of T cell changes during pregnancy in multiple sclerosis (dated by TCRdb to 2018 to 2020). With respect to the entire study: The study looked at changes in the T cell repertoire across pregnancy in women with multiple sclerosis.

As regards this clone: The antigen it recognizes is unknown. No much larger clone exists at a distance of one base, and base qualities are not known.

The method behind the library was the immunoSEQ multiplex PCR assay. The immuneACCESS repertoire file appears here via TCRdb, limited to in-frame rearrangements. These files lack a portion of the clones; in checked studies, under half of the deficit traces to unresolved V genes, and the cause of the others is not known. Present in this sample are approximately 61,000 clones, nearly 90% of which were seen just once. The ten largest clones add up to approximately 1.7% of the sample. The TCR originated in a female donor with multiple sclerosis, enrolled in a pregnancy study. This specimen was peripheral blood, taken in the first trimester of pregnancy.

The DNA reads TGTGCCAGCAGTATACAGGGTCCCAGTCAGCCCCAGCATTTT. Translated, this is CASSIQGPSQPQHF. The V and J genes are TRBV6-5 and TRBJ1-5; TRBD1 could be the D gene, as 6 bases match. The CDR3 starts with the cysteine, ends with the phenylalanine, and has 14 residues. Only the CDR3 DNA stays, 42 bases, in frame from base 1. V is cut by 5 bases and J by 6 bases, and the space between the germline ends is 14 bases. According to the germline V gene, CDR1 reads MNHEY and CDR2 reads SVGAGI.